Listed here is a single T cell receptor beta chain. The sample comes from a study of blood T cell repertoires in COVID-19. Germline V lookup: CDR1 MNHEY, CDR2 SMNVEV (reference sequence). The CDR3 loop spans 15 amino acids. Losses at the gene ends were 2 bases for V and 2 bases for J; bases not matched to a gene: 1. The assay was immunoSEQ multiplex PCR, and TCRdb's table has in-frame clones only and misses some. The sample holds about 140,000 clones, 81% seen once. This receptor was taken from a human donor in a cohort sampled during active COVID-19. The chain joins TRBV27 to TRBJ2-7, with 12 positions matching TRBD2. Sequencing was done on a sample of peripheral blood. CDR3 amino acids: CASSLLAGGPYEQYF. CDR3 DNA sequence: TGTGCCAGCAGTTTACTAGCGGGAGGGCCCTACGAGCAGTACTTC.